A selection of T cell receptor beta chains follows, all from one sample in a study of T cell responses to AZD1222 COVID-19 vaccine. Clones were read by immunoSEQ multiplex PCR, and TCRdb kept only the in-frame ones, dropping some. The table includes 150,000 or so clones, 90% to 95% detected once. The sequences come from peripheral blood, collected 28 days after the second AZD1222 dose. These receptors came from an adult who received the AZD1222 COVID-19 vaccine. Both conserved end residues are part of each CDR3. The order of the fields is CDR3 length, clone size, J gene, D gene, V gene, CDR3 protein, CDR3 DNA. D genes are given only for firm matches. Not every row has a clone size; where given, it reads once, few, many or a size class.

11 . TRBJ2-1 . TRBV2 CASNQVDEQFF TGTGCCAGCAACCAGGTGGATGAGCAGTTCTTC
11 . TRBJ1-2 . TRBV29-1 CSGAREDGYTF TGCAGCGGGGCCCGGGAGGATGGCTACACCTTC
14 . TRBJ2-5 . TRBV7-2 CASSLAGLQETQYF TGTGCCAGCAGCTTAGCGGGCCTCCAAGAGACCCAGTACTTC
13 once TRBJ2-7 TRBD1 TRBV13 CASSFDRGGEQYF TGTGCCAGCAGTTTCGACAGGGGCGGCGAGCAGTACTTC
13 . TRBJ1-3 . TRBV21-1 CASLGVSGNTIYF TGTGCCAGCCTTGGCGTTTCTGGAAACACCATATATTTT
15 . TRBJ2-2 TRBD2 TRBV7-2 CASSYLAGVVGELFF TGTGCCAGCAGCTACCTAGCGGGAGTGGTCGGGGAGCTGTTTTTT
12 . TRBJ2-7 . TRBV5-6 CASSLFRDEQYF TGTGCCAGCAGCTTATTCCGGGACGAGCAGTACTTC
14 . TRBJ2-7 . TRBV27 CASSWGRVSNEQYF TGTGCCAGCAGTTGGGGCAGGGTGAGCAACGAGCAGTACTTC
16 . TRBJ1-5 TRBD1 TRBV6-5 CASSSLTGRTNQPQHF TGTGCCAGCAGTTCTCTGACAGGGCGCACGAATCAGCCCCAGCATTTT
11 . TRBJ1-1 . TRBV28 CASSLRRSAFF TGTGCCAGCAGTTTAAGGAGGTCAGCTTTCTTT